This T cell receptor (beta chain) came from a study of blood T cell repertoires in COVID-19. For the study at large: Material from acute and convalescent COVID-19 was sourced from the United States, Italy and Spain. PBMCs, B-cell-depleted T cells, or T cells were the source of the cDNA or gDNA that made up the material.

Authors' processing steps: By means of reference gene primer amplification, nucleated cell counts were estimated. Profiling relied on immunoSEQ multiplex PCR, and the TCRdb table lists in-frame clones only, not all of them. V and J calls and clone size come straight from that table; D and trimming were deduced from the DNA. The sample consists of approximately 77,000 clones, about 82% of them appearing once. During active infection, Seattle patients enrolled and were then monitored through disease. There are 14 residues in the CDR3. Germline assignment: CDR1 LNHDA and CDR2 SQIVND (reference sequence). Deletions cut 3 bases from V and 2 bases from J, with 9 bases between.

The chain links TRBV19 to TRBJ2-3; no firm D call. This clonotype was sampled from a man between 45 and 60 years old with COVID-19, enrolled during active disease. Material for sequencing was peripheral blood. The CDR3 nucleotides are TGTGCCAGTAGTATTTATCCCTTCACAGATACGCAGTATTTT. This gives the protein CASSIYPFTDTQYF.